These 14 T cell receptor beta chains came from one sample sequenced in a study of blood T cell repertoires in COVID-19. Profiling relied on immunoSEQ multiplex PCR, and the TCRdb table lists in-frame clones only, not all of them. The top ten clones hold 12% of a sample with around 130,000 clones, less than 85% of them seen once. The sequenced sample consisted of peripheral blood. These receptors were taken from a woman aged 55-70 years with acute or convalescent COVID-19.

The chain employs TRBV6-6 and TRBJ2-1, with 7 positions matching TRBD2. The CDR3 is 12 amino acids. Germline V gene lookup returns CDR1 MNHNY and CDR2 SVGAGI (reference sequence). The junction had 6 bases not matched to a gene; V was cut back by 8 bases and J by 8 bases. The CDR3 loop is CASCRAGDEQFF. DNA of the CDR3: TGTGCCAGCTGCAGGGCGGGGGATGAGCAGTTCTTC.

V is TRBV10-3 and J is TRBJ1-1; D gene unclear. The CDR3 contains 13 residues. Per the germline V gene, CDR1 is ENHRY and CDR2 is SYGVKD. V was trimmed by 0 bases and J by 5 bases, leaving 7 bases between them. The DNA of the CDR3 is TGTGCCATCAGTGAGTCCCGAGAGACTGAAGCTTTCTTT. This sequence encodes CAISESRETEAFF.

In DNA form, the CDR3 reads TGCAGCGTTGCCACCGGGACAGGGAGGGAAAAACTGTTTTTT. It specifies CSVATGTGREKLFF. The chain couples TRBV29-1 to TRBJ1-4; TRBD1 agrees at 9 bases. The V segment lost 4 bases and the J segment 8 bases; nucleotides outside the gene matches: 8. The CDR3 consists of 14 residues. CDR1 and CDR2 from the germline V gene are SQVTM and ANQGSEA.

This chain connects TRBV19 to TRBJ1-3; D gene uncertain. Germline V gives CDR1 LNHDA, CDR2 SQIVND (reference sequence). Trimming cost V 9 bases and J 1 base, with 10 bases left between them. This CDR3 has 13 residues. DNA for the CDR3: TGTGCCAGCCTCCGGGGTTCTGGAAACACCATATATTTT. This translates into CASLRGSGNTIYF.

The count of this clone is one. This chain links TRBV12-3 or TRBV12-4 with TRBJ1-1; a weak D match, TRBD1 (5 bases). V was pared by 8 bases and J by 5 bases, with 9 bases between. CDR3 length equals 11 residues. The chain's CDR3 is CASVRGTEAFF. The CDR3 DNA sequence: TGTGCCAGCGTAAGGGGAACTGAAGCTTTCTTT.

The gene calls are TRBV7-3 and TRBJ2-5; 13 bases agree with TRBD2. Germline CDR1 and CDR2: SGHTA and FQGTGA. J gave up 2 bases and V 1 base, and 1 base lay outside the gene matches. CDR3 length: 16 residues. The CDR3 coding sequence is TGTGCCAGCAGCTTAAGACTAGCGGGGGGACAAGAGACCCAGTACTTC. It yields the protein CASSLRLAGGQETQYF.

The CDR3 reads CAWSPQGLLGYTF. DNA of the CDR3: TGTGCCTGGAGTCCGCAGGGGTTACTCGGATACACCTTC. The rearrangement joins TRBV30 to TRBJ1-2; the D gene is possibly TRBD1 (6 bases). CDR1 is GTSNPN, CDR2 SVGIG, per germline (reference sequence). V was pared by 2 bases and J by 11 bases, with 18 bases between. This CDR3 is built from 13 residues.

The V gene is TRBV11-2, the J gene TRBJ1-1, with D tentatively TRBD1 (5 bases). The CDR3 sequence is 12 residues long. The V end lost 5 bases, the J end lost 7 bases, and 11 bases lay between the germline ends. CDR1 is SGHAT, CDR2 FQNNGV, per germline. CDR3 coding DNA: TGTGCCAGCAGCCAAGGGGCGGTTGAAGCTTTCTTT. Protein product: CASSQGAVEAFF. The full variable domain, completed using reference TRBV11-2 and TRBJ1-1, is EAGVAQSPRYKIIEKRQSVAFWCNPISGHATLYWYQQILGQGPKLLIQFQNNGVVDDSQLPKDRFSAERLKGVDSTLKIQPAKLEDSAVYLCASSQGAVEAFFGQGTRLTVV.

The chain couples TRBV5-1 to TRBJ1-4, with D hard to call. The V gene's germline CDR1 is SGHRS and CDR2 YFSETQ. This CDR3 is 15 amino acids long. Trimming removed 0 bases from V and 5 bases from J, with 11 bases in between. CDR3 amino acids: CASSLASRPNEKLFF. CDR3 bases: TGCGCCAGCAGCTTGGCGAGCAGGCCGAATGAAAAACTGTTTTTT. The complete variable domain, with remaining parts taken from reference TRBV5-1 and TRBJ1-4, reads KAGVTQTPRYLIKTRGQQVTLSCSPISGHRSVSWYQQTPGQGLQFLFEYFSETQRNKGNFPGRFSGRQFSNSRSEMNVSTLELGDSALYLCASSLASRPNEKLFFGSGTQLSVL.

This rearrangement joins TRBV19 to TRBJ2-4, with a tentative D call TRBD2 (6 bases). This CDR3 has 13 residues. In germline, CDR1 is LNHDA, CDR2 SQIVND (reference sequence). Trimming removed 3 bases from V and 11 bases from J, with 14 bases in between. DNA of the CDR3: TGTGCCAGTAGTATCCTGGAGGGGCAGGTTCAGTACTTC. This encodes CASSILEGQVQYF.

This clone was detected a few times. V gene TRBV5-1 combines with J gene TRBJ1-2; the match to TRBD1 covers 9 bases. Germline assignment: CDR1 SGHRS and CDR2 YFSETQ. V lost 2 bases, J lost 5 bases, and 4 bases stayed unmatched. The CDR3 runs 14 residues. The CDR3 DNA reads as TGCGCCAGCAGCTTCGGGACAGGGAATTATGGCTACACCTTC. Its protein product is CASSFGTGNYGYTF.

The chain joins TRBV9 to TRBJ2-2; D remains unclear. The V gene lost 0 bases and the J gene lost 0 bases, with 6 bases spanning the gap. The CDR3 totals 15 residues. The V gene's germline CDR1 is SGDLS and CDR2 YYNGEE. The CDR3 is CASSVAQSNTGELFF. CDR3 nucleotides: TGTGCCAGCAGCGTAGCACAGTCGAACACCGGGGAGCTGTTTTTT. Based on the CDR3 plus reference TRBV9 and TRBJ2-2, the full variable domain is DSGVTQTPKHLITATGQRVTLRCSPRSGDLSVYWYQQSLDQGLQFLIQYYNGEERAKGNILERFSAQQFPDLHSELNLSSLELGDSALYFCASSVAQSNTGELFFGEGSRLTVL.

V gene TRBV18 combines with J gene TRBJ1-2; maybe TRBD1 (6 bases). From germline, CDR1 is KGHSH and CDR2 LQKENI. The V and J ends lost 3 bases and 3 bases respectively, with 8 bases between them. The CDR3 is made up of 13 amino acids. CDR3 bases: TGTGCCAGCTCACCGGACAGCGACTATGGCTACACCTTC. Its translation is CASSPDSDYGYTF.

The chain carries TRBV7-9 and TRBJ1-2, with D hard to call. Trimming took 1 base from V and 8 from J, leaving 11 bases between them. Germline-derived CDR1 and CDR2 are SEHNR and FQNEAQ (reference sequence). There are 13 residues in the CDR3. The CDR3 sequence: CASSLGAGRGYTF. CDR3 DNA sequence: TGTGCCAGCAGCTTAGGGGCCGGGAGAGGCTACACCTTC. The full variable domain, completed using reference TRBV7-9 and TRBJ1-2, is DTGVSQNPRHKITKRGQNVTFRCDPISEHNRLYWYRQTLGQGPEFLTYFQNEAQLEKSRLLSDRFSAERPKGSFSTLEIQRTEQGDSAMYLCASSLGAGRGYTFGSGTRLTVV.